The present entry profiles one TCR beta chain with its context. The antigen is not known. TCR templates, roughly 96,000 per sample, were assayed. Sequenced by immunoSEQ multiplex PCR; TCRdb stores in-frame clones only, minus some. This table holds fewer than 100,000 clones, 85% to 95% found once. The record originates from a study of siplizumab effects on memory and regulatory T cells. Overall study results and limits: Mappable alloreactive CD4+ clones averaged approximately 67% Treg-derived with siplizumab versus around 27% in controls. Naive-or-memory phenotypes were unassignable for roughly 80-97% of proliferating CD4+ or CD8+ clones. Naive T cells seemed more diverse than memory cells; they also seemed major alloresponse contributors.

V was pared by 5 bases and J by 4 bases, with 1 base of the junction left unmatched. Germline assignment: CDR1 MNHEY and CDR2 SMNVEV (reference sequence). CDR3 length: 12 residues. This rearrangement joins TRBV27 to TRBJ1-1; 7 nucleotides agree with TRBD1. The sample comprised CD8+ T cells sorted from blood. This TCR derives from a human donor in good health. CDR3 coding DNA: TGTGCCAGCAGTCAGGGGGGCACTGAAGCTTTCTTT. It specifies CASSQGGTEAFF.